This T cell receptor beta chain stems from a study of cytomegalovirus exposure and HLA in healthy donors. The CDR3 has 15 residues. With 0 bases removed from V and 5 bases from J, the gap between germline ends came to 13 bases. Germline CDR1 reads KGHSH; CDR2 reads LQKENI. Primers: 60 Vbeta forward and 13 Jbeta reverse. Only in-frame clones appear in the TCRdb table, and some are missing; sequencing was by immunoSEQ multiplex PCR. The data contain 95,000 to 150,000 clones, around three fifths of them seen just once; the ten biggest clones take up approximately 8%. The sequenced sample was PBMCs. The receptor comes from a woman aged 40 to 49 in good health and CMV-seropositive. The gene calls are TRBV18 and TRBJ1-1, with D unclear. The CDR3 DNA follows: TGTGCCAGCTCACCACCGGTGCCGGGAGTTACTGAAGCTTTCTTT. Its protein product is CASSPPVPGVTEAFF.